This T cell receptor beta chain derives from a study of T-cell reconstitution after alpha-beta-depleted transplantation in children. Study-wide points: As was reported, about two months after transplant, alpha-beta T cells came from several hundred expanded graft clones.

Details on this clonotype: Its antigen is not known.

Unique molecular identifiers were incorporated during preparation of the TCRbeta library. MiXCR, run by TCRdb on the PCR reads, gives a single entry per CDR3 protein. The sample includes around 700,000 distinct CDR3 sequences, approximately 14% of them seen just once. The germline V gene has CDR1 SNHLY and CDR2 FYNNEI. Trimming took 6 bases from V and 2 from J; bases not matched to a gene: 3. CDR3 length: 15 residues. Sample: PBMCs, taken before TCRalphabeta/CD19-depleted stem cell transplant. The TCR was taken from a girl under 10 years old with congenital amegakaryocytic thrombocytopenia, due to receive a stem cell transplant. V usage is TRBV2 and J usage is TRBJ1-5, with TRBD1 matching over 11 bases. CDR3 residues: CASRDRGLGNQPQHF. The CDR3 bases are TGTGCCAGCAGGGACAGGGGGCTTGGCAATCAGCCCCAGCATTTT.